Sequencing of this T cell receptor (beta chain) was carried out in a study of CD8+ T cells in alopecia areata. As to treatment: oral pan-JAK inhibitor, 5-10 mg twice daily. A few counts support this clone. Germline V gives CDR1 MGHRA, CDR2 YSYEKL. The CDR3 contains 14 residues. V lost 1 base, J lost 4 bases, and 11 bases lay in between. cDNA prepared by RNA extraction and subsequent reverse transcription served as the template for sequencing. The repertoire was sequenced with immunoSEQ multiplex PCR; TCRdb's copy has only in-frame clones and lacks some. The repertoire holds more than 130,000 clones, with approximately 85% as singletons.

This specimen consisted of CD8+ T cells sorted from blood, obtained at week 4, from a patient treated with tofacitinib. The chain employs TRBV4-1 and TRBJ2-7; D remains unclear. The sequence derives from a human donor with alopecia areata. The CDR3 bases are TGCGCCAGCAGCCAAGGCAAGGGCTCGTACGAGCAGTACTTC. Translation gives CASSQGKGSYEQYF.